This is a list of T cell receptor beta chains from one sample in a study of shared clonotypes between healthy human individuals. Using immunoSEQ multiplex PCR, the repertoire was profiled, and TCRdb retains in-frame clones only, with some absent. The data hold about 490,000 clones, with 70% to 80% observed a single time. The source material was PBMCs. The receptors here all came from a woman aged 40 to 50 in good health. Some clones in this sample may be carry-over from other donors' samples. Each CDR3 is given with its conserved first and last residue. Fields, in order: clone size, J gene, D gene, V gene, CDR3 DNA, CDR3 protein. The D gene is left open where the match is weak. Size tells how often a clone was seen (once, few, many) or the class of an expanded clone, and some rows leave it out.

clone size: -
J gene: TRBJ1-1
D gene: -
V gene: TRBV28
CDR3 DNA: TGTGCCAGCAGTTTATCTCTCCGGGGGTCTACAGAAGCTTTCTTT
CDR3 protein: CASSLSLRGSTEAFF

clone size: many
J gene: TRBJ1-4
D gene: TRBD1
V gene: TRBV18
CDR3 DNA: TGTGCCAGCTCAAGGTCCCGACAGGGAACTAATGAAAAACTGTTTTTT
CDR3 protein: CASSRSRQGTNEKLFF

clone size: -
J gene: TRBJ2-5
D gene: -
V gene: TRBV29-1
CDR3 DNA: TGCAGCGCTGACCCCACAAGCGCAAGGGGAGGTTCCAACTTC
CDR3 protein: CSADPTSARGGSNF

clone size: -
J gene: TRBJ2-2
D gene: -
V gene: TRBV7-2
CDR3 DNA: TGTGCCAGCAGCTTAGGAATTAGCGGACCAACCGGGGAGCTGTTTTTT
CDR3 protein: CASSLGISGPTGELFF

clone size: -
J gene: TRBJ2-1
D gene: TRBD1
V gene: TRBV9
CDR3 DNA: TGTGCCAGCAGCGGACCCCACAGGGGGCGGAATGAGCAGTTCTTC
CDR3 protein: CASSGPHRGRNEQFF

clone size: -
J gene: TRBJ2-1
D gene: -
V gene: TRBV4-1
CDR3 DNA: TGCGCCAGCAGCCAAGTCTTGGGCGTTGAGCAGTTCTTC
CDR3 protein: CASSQVLGVEQFF

clone size: -
J gene: TRBJ2-5
D gene: TRBD2
V gene: TRBV7-2
CDR3 DNA: TGTGCCAGCAGCCCCGCGGGGGTTGGAAAGACCCAGTACTTC
CDR3 protein: CASSPAGVGKTQYF

clone size: -
J gene: TRBJ2-1
D gene: TRBD2
V gene: TRBV5-1
CDR3 DNA: TGCGCCAGCGGCAATGGGGCTAGCGGGAGCCATTCTATCTACGAGCAGTTCTTC
CDR3 protein: CASGNGASGSHSIYEQFF

clone size: -
J gene: TRBJ2-7
D gene: -
V gene: TRBV15
CDR3 DNA: TGTGCCACCAGCAGAGATCACGGGACCGAGCAGTACTTC
CDR3 protein: CATSRDHGTEQYF

clone size: -
J gene: TRBJ2-5
D gene: TRBD2
V gene: TRBV4-1
CDR3 DNA: TGCGCCAGCAGCCCAGACCTGGCACTAGCGGGGGAAGAGACCCAGTACTTC
CDR3 protein: CASSPDLALAGEETQYF

clone size: once
J gene: TRBJ1-1
D gene: -
V gene: TRBV9
CDR3 DNA: TGTGCCAGCAGCACCCAGGGAGTGGATGAAGCTTTCTTT
CDR3 protein: CASSTQGVDEAFF

clone size: -
J gene: TRBJ2-7
D gene: -
V gene: TRBV7-9
CDR3 DNA: TGTGCCAGCGGCTTGACAAATCTTTACGAGCAGTACTTC
CDR3 protein: CASGLTNLYEQYF

clone size: -
J gene: TRBJ2-3
D gene: -
V gene: TRBV5-6
CDR3 DNA: TGTGCCCCGTTTTTACGGAGACATACGCAGTATTTT
CDR3 protein: CAPFLRRHTQYF

clone size: -
J gene: TRBJ2-7
D gene: -
V gene: TRBV10-3
CDR3 DNA: TGTGCCACAGGACCAGGGGCCTACGAGCAGTACTTC
CDR3 protein: CATGPGAYEQYF

clone size: -
J gene: TRBJ1-1
D gene: -
V gene: TRBV9
CDR3 DNA: TGTGCCAGTGGCCCGGGACATTTGAACACTGAAGCTTTCTTT
CDR3 protein: CASGPGHLNTEAFF

clone size: once
J gene: TRBJ2-6
D gene: -
V gene: TRBV4-1
CDR3 DNA: TGCGCCAGCAGCCCCGAGGTGGAACCACAAAGTCGGGCCAACGTCCTGACTTTC
CDR3 protein: CASSPEVEPQSRANVLTF

clone size: -
J gene: TRBJ1-5
D gene: -
V gene: TRBV9
CDR3 DNA: TGTGCCAGCAGCCCAACACCTTATAGCAATCAGCCCCAGCATTTT
CDR3 protein: CASSPTPYSNQPQHF

clone size: few
J gene: TRBJ2-2
D gene: -
V gene: TRBV21-1
CDR3 DNA: TGTGCCAGCAGCAATCCGTTCGACTTCTACCCTTCGAACACCGGGGAGCTGTTTTTT
CDR3 protein: CASSNPFDFYPSNTGELFF

clone size: few
J gene: TRBJ2-7
D gene: -
V gene: TRBV9
CDR3 DNA: TGTGCCAGCAGCTCCCACGGGGAGGGACAGGAGTGGGACGAGCAGTACTTC
CDR3 protein: CASSSHGEGQEWDEQYF

clone size: -
J gene: TRBJ1-2
D gene: -
V gene: TRBV7-3
CDR3 DNA: TGTGCCAGCAGCGAGGGACGGGGCTATGGCTACACCTTC
CDR3 protein: CASSEGRGYGYTF

clone size: -
J gene: TRBJ2-7
D gene: TRBD1
V gene: TRBV7-2
CDR3 DNA: TGTGCCAGCAGCACCAGACAGGGGTACGAGCAGTACTTC
CDR3 protein: CASSTRQGYEQYF

clone size: many
J gene: TRBJ1-1
D gene: TRBD1
V gene: TRBV5-1
CDR3 DNA: TGCGCCAGCAGCCCCAGGACAGGTCTGAACACTGAAGCTTTCTTT
CDR3 protein: CASSPRTGLNTEAFF

clone size: -
J gene: TRBJ2-1
D gene: TRBD2
V gene: TRBV5-4
CDR3 DNA: TGTGCCAGCAGCTTCGGACTAGCGGGAAGGGAGCAGTTCTTC
CDR3 protein: CASSFGLAGREQFF

clone size: -
J gene: TRBJ2-3
D gene: TRBD1
V gene: TRBV5-1
CDR3 DNA: TGCGCCAGCAGCTTGGTCCCCACAGGGGGAGATACGCAGTATTTT
CDR3 protein: CASSLVPTGGDTQYF

clone size: -
J gene: TRBJ1-2
D gene: -
V gene: TRBV30
CDR3 DNA: TGTGCCTGGAGTGTAGGAGGGGACTATGGCTACACCTTC
CDR3 protein: CAWSVGGDYGYTF

clone size: -
J gene: TRBJ2-7
D gene: TRBD2
V gene: TRBV28
CDR3 DNA: TGTGCCAGCAGTCCAAGGACTAGCGGGAGGTACGAGCAGTACTTC
CDR3 protein: CASSPRTSGRYEQYF

clone size: few
J gene: TRBJ1-4
D gene: -
V gene: TRBV20-1
CDR3 DNA: TGCAGTGCTATTCGAAAACTGTTTTTT
CDR3 protein: CSAIRKLFF

clone size: -
J gene: TRBJ2-7
D gene: -
V gene: TRBV5-6
CDR3 DNA: TGTGCCAGCAGCAGATCCGGGGAGTACGAGCAGTACTTC
CDR3 protein: CASSRSGEYEQYF

clone size: -
J gene: TRBJ1-3
D gene: -
V gene: TRBV4-3
CDR3 DNA: TGCGCCAGCAGCCAAGAGGCGGCAACGGGGAACGCCATATATTTT
CDR3 protein: CASSQEAATGNAIYF

clone size: -
J gene: TRBJ1-4
D gene: TRBD1
V gene: TRBV15
CDR3 DNA: TGTGCCACCAGCAGGGACCCGGGACAGGGTAATGAAAAACTGTTTTTT
CDR3 protein: CATSRDPGQGNEKLFF